This T cell receptor beta chain emerged from a study of blood T cell repertoires in COVID-19. This clone came up a few times. Data came from immunoSEQ multiplex PCR; TCRdb stores just in-frame clones and leaves some out. The sample comprises over 95,000 clones, 75% to 90% of which are singletons, and 5.5% rests with the top ten. CDR1 is SGHVS, CDR2 FQNEAQ, per germline. The CDR3 spans 14 residues. V was pared by 5 bases and J by 1 base, with 9 bases between. The sequence came from a woman aged 55-69 years with COVID-19, enrolled during active disease. The V and J genes are TRBV7-8 and TRBJ1-3; D possibly corresponds to TRBD1 (6 bases). The sample taken for sequencing was peripheral blood. The CDR3 DNA reads as TGTGCCAGCAGCAAACAGGGTTCTGGAAACACCATATATTTT. Translating it yields CASSKQGSGNTIYF.